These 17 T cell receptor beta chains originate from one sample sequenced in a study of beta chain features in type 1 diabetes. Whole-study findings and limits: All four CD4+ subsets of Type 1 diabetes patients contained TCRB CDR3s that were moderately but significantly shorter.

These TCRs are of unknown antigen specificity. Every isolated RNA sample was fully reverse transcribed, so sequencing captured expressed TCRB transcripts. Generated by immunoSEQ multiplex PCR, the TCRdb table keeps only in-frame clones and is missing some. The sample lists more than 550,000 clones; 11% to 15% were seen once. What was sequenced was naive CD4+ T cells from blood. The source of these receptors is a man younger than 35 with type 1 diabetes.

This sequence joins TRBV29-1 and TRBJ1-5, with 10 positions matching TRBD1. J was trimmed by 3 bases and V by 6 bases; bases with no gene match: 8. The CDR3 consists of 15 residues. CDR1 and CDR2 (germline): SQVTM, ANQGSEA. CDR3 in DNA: TGCAGCGTCGCTCCTGGGACAGGGGACAATCAGCCCCAGCATTTT. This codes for CSVAPGTGDNQPQHF.

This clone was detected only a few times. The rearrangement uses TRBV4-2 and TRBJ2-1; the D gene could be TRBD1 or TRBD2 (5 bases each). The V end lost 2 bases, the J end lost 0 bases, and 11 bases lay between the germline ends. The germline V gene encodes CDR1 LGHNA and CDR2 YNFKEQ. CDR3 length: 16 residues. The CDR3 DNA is TGTGCCAGCAGCCAACCTCCTGGGACCTCCTACAATGAGCAGTTCTTC. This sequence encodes CASSQPPGTSYNEQFF.

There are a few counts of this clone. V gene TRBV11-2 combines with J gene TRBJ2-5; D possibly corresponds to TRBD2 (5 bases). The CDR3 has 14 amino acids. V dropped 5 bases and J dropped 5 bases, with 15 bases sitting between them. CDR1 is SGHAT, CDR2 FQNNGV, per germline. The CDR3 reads CASSPGEAGETQYF. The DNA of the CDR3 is TGTGCCAGCAGCCCCGGGGAAGCTGGGGAGACCCAGTACTTC.

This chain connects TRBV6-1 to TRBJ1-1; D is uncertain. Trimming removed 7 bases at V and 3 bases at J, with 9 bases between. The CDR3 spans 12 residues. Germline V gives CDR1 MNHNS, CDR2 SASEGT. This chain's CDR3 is CASTRLDTEAFF. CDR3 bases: TGTGCCAGCACAAGGTTAGACACTGAAGCTTTCTTT.

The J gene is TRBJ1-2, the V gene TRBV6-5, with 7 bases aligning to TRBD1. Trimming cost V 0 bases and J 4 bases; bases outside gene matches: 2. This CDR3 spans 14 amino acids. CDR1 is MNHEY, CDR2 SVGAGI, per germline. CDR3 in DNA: TGTGCCAGCAGTTACTCAAGGGGGCTCTATGGCTACACCTTC. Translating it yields CASSYSRGLYGYTF.

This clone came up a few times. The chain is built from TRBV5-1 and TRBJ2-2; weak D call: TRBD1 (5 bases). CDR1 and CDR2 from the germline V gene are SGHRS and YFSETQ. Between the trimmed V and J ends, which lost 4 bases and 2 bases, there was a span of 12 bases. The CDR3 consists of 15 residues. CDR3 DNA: TGCGCCAGCAGCGCTGACAGTCCTAACACCGGGGAGCTGTTTTTT. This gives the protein CASSADSPNTGELFF.

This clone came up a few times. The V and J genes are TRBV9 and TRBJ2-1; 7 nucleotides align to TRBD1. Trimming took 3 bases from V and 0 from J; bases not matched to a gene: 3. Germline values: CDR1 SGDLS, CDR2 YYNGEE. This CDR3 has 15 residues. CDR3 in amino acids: CASSAGDSSYNEQFF. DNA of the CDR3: TGTGCCAGCAGCGCTGGGGACAGCTCCTACAATGAGCAGTTCTTC.

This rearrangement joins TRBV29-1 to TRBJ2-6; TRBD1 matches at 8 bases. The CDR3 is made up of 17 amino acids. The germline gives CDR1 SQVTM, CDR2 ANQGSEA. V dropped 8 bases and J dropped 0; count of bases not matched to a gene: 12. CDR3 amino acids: CSSQRDRFSSGANVLTF. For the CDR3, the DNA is TGCAGCTCCCAACGGGACAGGTTCAGCTCTGGGGCCAACGTCCTGACTTTC.

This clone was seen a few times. The chain's CDR3 is CASKQRPNTEAFF. DNA for the CDR3: TGTGCCAGCAAACAGCGACCGAACACTGAAGCTTTCTTT. The chain couples TRBV4-2 to TRBJ1-1; no clear D. The CDR3 covers 13 residues. Germline lookup yields CDR1 LGHNA and CDR2 YNFKEQ. Trimming took 7 bases from V and 1 from J, leaving 10 bases between them.

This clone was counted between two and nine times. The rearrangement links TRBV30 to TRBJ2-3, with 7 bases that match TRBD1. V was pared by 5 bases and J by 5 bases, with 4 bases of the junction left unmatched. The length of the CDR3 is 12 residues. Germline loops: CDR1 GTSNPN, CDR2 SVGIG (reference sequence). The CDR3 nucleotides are TGTGCCTGGGAGGGGGCTGGAGATACGCAGTATTTT. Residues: CAWEGAGDTQYF.

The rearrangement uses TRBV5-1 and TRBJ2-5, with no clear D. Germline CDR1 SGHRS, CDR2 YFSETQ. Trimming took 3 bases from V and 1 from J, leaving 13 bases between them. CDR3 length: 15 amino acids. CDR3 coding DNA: TGCGCCAGCAGCTCCCCGGACGGACGCCAAGAGACCCAGTACTTC. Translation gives CASSSPDGRQETQYF.

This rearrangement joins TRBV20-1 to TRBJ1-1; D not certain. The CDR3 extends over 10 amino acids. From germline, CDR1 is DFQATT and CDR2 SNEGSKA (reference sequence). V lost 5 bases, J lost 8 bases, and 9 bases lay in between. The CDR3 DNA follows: TGCAGTGCTCTCTGGCGAGAAGCTTTCTTT. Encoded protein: CSALWREAFF.

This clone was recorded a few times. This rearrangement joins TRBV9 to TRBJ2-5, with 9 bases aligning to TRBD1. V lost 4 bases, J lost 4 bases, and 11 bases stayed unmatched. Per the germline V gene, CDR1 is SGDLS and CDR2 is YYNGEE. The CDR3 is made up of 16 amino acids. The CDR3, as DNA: TGTGCCAGCAGCTCCCGACAGGGGGTGGGTGCAGAGACCCAGTACTTC. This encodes CASSSRQGVGAETQYF.

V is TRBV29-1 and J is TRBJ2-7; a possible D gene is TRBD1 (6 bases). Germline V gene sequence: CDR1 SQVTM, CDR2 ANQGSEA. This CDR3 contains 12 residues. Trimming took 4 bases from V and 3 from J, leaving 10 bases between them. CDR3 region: CSVGEQGYEQYF. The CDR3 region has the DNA TGCAGCGTTGGCGAACAGGGCTACGAGCAGTACTTC.

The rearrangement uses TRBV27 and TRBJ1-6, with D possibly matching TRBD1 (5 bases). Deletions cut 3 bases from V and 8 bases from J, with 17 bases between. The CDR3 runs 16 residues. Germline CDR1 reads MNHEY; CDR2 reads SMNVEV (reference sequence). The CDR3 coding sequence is TGTGCCAGCAGTTTTTTGGCCAGAGAGGGGTATTCACCCCTCCACTTT. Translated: CASSFLAREGYSPLHF.

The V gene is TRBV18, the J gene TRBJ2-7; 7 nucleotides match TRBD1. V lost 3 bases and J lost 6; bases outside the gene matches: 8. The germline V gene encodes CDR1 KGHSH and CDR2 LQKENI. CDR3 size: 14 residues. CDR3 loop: CASSPGTVKPEQYF. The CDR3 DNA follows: TGTGCCAGCTCACCCGGGACAGTAAAGCCCGAGCAGTACTTC.

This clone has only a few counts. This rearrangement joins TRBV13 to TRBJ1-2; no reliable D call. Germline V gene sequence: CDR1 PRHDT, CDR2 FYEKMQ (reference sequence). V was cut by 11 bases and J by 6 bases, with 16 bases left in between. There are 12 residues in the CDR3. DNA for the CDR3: TGTGCCGCTCAGAGCGGGTTCGATGGCTACACCTTC. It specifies CAAQSGFDGYTF.